The 11 T cell receptor beta chains listed next were all sequenced from one sample in a study of vaccination effects on CD4 cells after COVID-19. These receptors have no known antigen. Some clones are missing from TCRdb's copy, which holds only in-frame ones; the method was immunoSEQ multiplex PCR. The profile shows around 30,000 clones, around 70% of them singletons. In the ViraFEST assay, antigen-specific CD4+ clonotypes were identified by expansion after peptide-pool stimulation. Upon completion of under eleven days in culture, CD4+ T cells were isolated. Material: CD4+ T cells from PBMCs cultured with HCoV-229E spike peptides, obtained before COVID-19 vaccination. These receptors came from a human donor who received a COVID-19 vaccine.

The chain couples TRBV4-2 to TRBJ2-1, with D perhaps given as TRBD1 or TRBD2 (5 bases each). V lost 4 bases, J lost 9 bases, and 13 bases lay in between. The CDR3 has 13 amino acids. Germline CDR1 and CDR2: LGHNA and YNFKEQ. The CDR3 spells CASSRFIGGEQFF. In nucleotides, the CDR3 is TGTGCCAGCAGCCGGTTCATTGGGGGTGAGCAGTTCTTC.

CDR3 DNA sequence: TGTGCCAGCAGTGGGGACAGCTATATGCTTAGCAATCAGCCCCAGCATTTT. This gives the protein CASSGDSYMLSNQPQHF. V usage is TRBV2 and J usage is TRBJ1-5; the match to TRBD1 covers 7 bases. Trimming took 4 bases from V and 0 from J; bases not matched to a gene: 9. This CDR3 region has 17 residues. Looked up from germline, CDR1 is SNHLY and CDR2 is FYNNEI.

The chain couples TRBV3-1 (or the pseudogene TRBV3-2) to TRBJ2-3; TRBD2 matches at 9 bases. V dropped 6 bases and J dropped 0; count of bases not matched to a gene: 4. Germline loops: CDR1 LGHDT, CDR2 YNNKEL (reference sequence). The CDR3 is 15 amino acids. The CDR3 loop reads CASSPTSGSTDTQYF. CDR3 nucleotide sequence: TGTGCCAGCAGTCCGACTAGCGGTAGCACAGATACGCAGTATTTT.

This clone has only a few counts. The rearrangement links TRBV18 to TRBJ1-1; 7 nucleotides match TRBD1. With V trimmed by 5 bases and J by 3 bases, 3 bases remained unmatched. CDR1 KGHSH and CDR2 LQKENI come from the germline V gene. The CDR3 runs to 13 residues. The CDR3 protein is CASSMTGHTEAFF. Here the CDR3 DNA reads TGTGCCAGCTCAATGACAGGGCACACTGAAGCTTTCTTT.

CDR3 amino acids: CATLRQAYTGELFF. The CDR3 DNA is TGTGCCACCCTTCGACAGGCCTACACCGGGGAGCTGTTTTTT. The chain combines TRBV6-5 with TRBJ2-2; possibly TRBD1 for D (6 bases). Trimming left V 10 bases short and J 3 bases short, with 15 bases between. Germline V gene lookup returns CDR1 MNHEY and CDR2 SVGAGI. CDR3 length: 14 amino acids.

This chain links TRBV7-2 with TRBJ1-2, with D uncertain. Germline values: CDR1 SGHTA, CDR2 FQGNSA. The CDR3 sequence is 13 residues long. The ends were cut back, 2 bases at V and 5 bases at J, with 9 bases in the middle. The CDR3 is CASSLNIGYGYTF. The CDR3 nucleotides are TGTGCCAGCAGCTTAAATATCGGGTATGGCTACACCTTC.

The rearrangement uses TRBV5-6 and TRBJ2-2; perhaps D is TRBD1 or TRBD2 (6 bases each). This CDR3 spans 17 amino acids. In germline, CDR1 is SGHDT, CDR2 YYEEEE. V was pared by 0 bases and J by 4 bases, with 16 bases between. CDR3 sequence: CASSLAGWGAGTGELFF. CDR3 sequence (DNA): TGTGCCAGCAGCTTGGCCGGATGGGGGGCGGGCACCGGGGAGCTGTTTTTT.

This rearrangement joins TRBV30 to TRBJ1-6, with TRBD1 identical over 7 bases. The germline V gene has CDR1 GTSNPN and CDR2 SVGIG (reference sequence). Trimming removed 0 bases from V and 7 bases from J; junction bases left unmatched: 6. The CDR3 loop spans 15 amino acids. CDR3: CAWSVKGTENSPLHF. In DNA, the CDR3 is TGTGCCTGGAGTGTAAAAGGGACAGAGAATTCACCCCTCCACTTT.

The rearrangement uses TRBV30 and TRBJ1-1; no reliable D call. The germline CDR1 and CDR2 sequences are GTSNPN and SVGIG (reference sequence). The length of the CDR3 is 13 residues. Trimming stripped 0 bases from V and 6 bases from J, with 11 bases between. CDR3 sequence: CAWSVASLAEAFF. CDR3 nucleotides: TGTGCCTGGAGTGTAGCCTCCCTGGCTGAAGCTTTCTTT.

The chain employs TRBV2 and TRBJ1-1; a weak D match, TRBD1 (6 bases). The CDR3 is 12 amino acids. Per the germline V gene, CDR1 is SNHLY and CDR2 is FYNNEI. Trimming left V 4 bases short and J 8 bases short, with 11 bases between. The CDR3, as DNA: TGTGCCAGCAGTGGGGCAGGGGCCGAAGCTTTCTTT. Its translation: CASSGAGAEAFF.

This chain links TRBV2 with TRBJ1-1; the D gene is possibly TRBD1 (5 bases). The CDR3 spans 13 residues. The germline V and J ends were trimmed by 7 bases and 4 bases, with 13 bases remaining between them. Germline V gives CDR1 SNHLY, CDR2 FYNNEI. The CDR3, as DNA: TGTGCCAGCACCGGGCAGGGTGGCACTGAAGCTTTCTTT. It yields the protein CASTGQGGTEAFF. The whole variable domain, filled in from reference TRBV2 and TRBJ1-1, reads EPEVTQTPSHQVTQMGQEVILRCVPISNHLYFYWYRQILGQKVEFLVSFYNNEISEKSEIFDDQFSVERPDGSNFTLKIRSTKLEDSAMYFCASTGQGGTEAFFGQGTRLTVV.